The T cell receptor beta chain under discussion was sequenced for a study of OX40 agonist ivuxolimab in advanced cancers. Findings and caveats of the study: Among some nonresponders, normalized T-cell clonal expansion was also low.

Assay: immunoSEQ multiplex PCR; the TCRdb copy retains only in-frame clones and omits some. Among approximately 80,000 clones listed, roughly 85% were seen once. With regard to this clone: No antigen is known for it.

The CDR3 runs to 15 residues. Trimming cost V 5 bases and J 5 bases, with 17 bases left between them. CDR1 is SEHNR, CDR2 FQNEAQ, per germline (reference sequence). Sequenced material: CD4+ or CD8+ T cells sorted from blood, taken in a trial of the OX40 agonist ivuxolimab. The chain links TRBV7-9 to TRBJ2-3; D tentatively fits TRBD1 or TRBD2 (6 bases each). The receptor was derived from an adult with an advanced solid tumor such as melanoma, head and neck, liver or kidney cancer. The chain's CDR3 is CASSPSRGQIDTQYF. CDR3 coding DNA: TGTGCCAGCAGCCCGTCCCGGGGGCAGATAGATACGCAGTATTTT.